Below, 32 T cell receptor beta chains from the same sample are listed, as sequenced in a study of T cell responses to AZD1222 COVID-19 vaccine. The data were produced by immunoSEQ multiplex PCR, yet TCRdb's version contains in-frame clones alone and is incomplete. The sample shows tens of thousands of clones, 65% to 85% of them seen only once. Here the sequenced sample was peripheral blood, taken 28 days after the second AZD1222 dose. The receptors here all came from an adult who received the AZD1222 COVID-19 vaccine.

CDR3 in amino acids: CAIGRGADTQYF. In nucleotides, the CDR3 is TGTGCCATCGGGAGGGGGGCAGATACGCAGTATTTT. This chain links TRBV19 with TRBJ2-3; 8 positions agree with TRBD2. The CDR3 runs 12 residues. With 10 bases clipped from V and 4 bases from J, the junction kept 4 bases outside the gene matches. CDR1 and CDR2 from the germline V gene are LNHDA and SQIVND (reference sequence).

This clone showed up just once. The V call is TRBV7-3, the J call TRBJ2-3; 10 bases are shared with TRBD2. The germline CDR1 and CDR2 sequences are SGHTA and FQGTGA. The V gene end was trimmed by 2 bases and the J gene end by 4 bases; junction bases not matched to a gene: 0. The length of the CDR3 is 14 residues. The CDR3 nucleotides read TGTGCCAGCAGCTTAGGGACTAGCGCAGATACGCAGTATTTT. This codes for CASSLGTSADTQYF.

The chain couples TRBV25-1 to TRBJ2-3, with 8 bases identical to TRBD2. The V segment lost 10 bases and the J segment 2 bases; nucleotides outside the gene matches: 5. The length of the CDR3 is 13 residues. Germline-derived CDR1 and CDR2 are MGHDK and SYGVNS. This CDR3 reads CATLAGHTDTQYF. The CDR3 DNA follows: TGTGCCACCTTAGCGGGACACACAGATACGCAGTATTTT.

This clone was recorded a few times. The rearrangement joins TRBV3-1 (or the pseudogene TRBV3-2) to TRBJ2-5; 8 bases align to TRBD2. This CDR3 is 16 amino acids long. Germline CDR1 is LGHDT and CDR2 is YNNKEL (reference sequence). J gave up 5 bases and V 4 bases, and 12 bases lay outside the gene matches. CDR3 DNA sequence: TGTGCCAGCAGCCCTCGGAGCGGGAGTTCTCGGGAGACCCAGTACTTC. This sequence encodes CASSPRSGSSRETQYF.

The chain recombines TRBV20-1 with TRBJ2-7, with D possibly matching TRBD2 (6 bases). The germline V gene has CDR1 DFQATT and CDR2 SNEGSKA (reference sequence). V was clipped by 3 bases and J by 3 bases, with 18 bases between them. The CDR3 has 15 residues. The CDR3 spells CSASTTSRSNYEQYF. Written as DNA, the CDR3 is TGCAGTGCTAGTACAACTAGCCGATCAAACTACGAGCAGTACTTC.

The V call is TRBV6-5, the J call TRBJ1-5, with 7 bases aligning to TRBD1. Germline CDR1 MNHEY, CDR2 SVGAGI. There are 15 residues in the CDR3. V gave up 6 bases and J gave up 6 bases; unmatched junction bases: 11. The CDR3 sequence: CASSLTGARVQPQHF. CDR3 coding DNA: TGTGCCAGCAGCCTAACAGGGGCAAGAGTTCAGCCCCAGCATTTT.

CDR3 region: CAWSASADTQYF. For the CDR3, the DNA is TGTGCCTGGAGCGCAAGTGCAGATACGCAGTATTTT. The chain carries TRBV30 and TRBJ2-3; no clear D. Trimming took 3 bases from V and 4 from J, leaving 8 bases between them. The CDR3 is made up of 12 amino acids. In germline, CDR1 is GTSNPN, CDR2 SVGIG (reference sequence).

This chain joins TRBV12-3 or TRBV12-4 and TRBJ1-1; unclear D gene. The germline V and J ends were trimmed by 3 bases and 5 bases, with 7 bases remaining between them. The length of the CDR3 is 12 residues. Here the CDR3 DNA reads TGTGCCAGCAGTTTCTCAGGTACTGAAGCTTTCTTT. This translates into CASSFSGTEAFF.

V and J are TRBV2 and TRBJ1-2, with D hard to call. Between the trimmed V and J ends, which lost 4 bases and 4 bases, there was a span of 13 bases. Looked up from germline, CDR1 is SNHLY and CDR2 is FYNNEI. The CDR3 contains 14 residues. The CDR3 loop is CASSVRTLSYGYTF. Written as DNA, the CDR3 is TGTGCCAGCAGTGTACGGACCTTAAGCTATGGCTACACCTTC.

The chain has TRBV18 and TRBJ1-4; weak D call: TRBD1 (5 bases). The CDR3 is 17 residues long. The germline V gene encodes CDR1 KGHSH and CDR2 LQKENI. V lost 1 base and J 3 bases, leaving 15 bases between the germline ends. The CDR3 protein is CASSPQQPGRANEKLFF. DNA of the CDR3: TGTGCCAGCTCACCACAACAACCGGGGCGGGCTAATGAAAAACTGTTTTTT.

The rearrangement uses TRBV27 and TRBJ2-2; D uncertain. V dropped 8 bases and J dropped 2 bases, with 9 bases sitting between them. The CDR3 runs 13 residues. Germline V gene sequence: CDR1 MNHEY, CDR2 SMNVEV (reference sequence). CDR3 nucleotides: TGTGCCAGCGGAAGATCTAACACCGGGGAGCTGTTTTTT. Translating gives CASGRSNTGELFF.

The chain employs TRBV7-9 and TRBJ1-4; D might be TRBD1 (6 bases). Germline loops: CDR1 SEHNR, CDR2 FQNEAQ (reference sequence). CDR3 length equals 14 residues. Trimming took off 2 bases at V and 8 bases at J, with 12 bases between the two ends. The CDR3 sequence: CASSLTPQGEKLFF. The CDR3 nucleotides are TGTGCCAGCAGCTTAACCCCTCAGGGGGAAAAACTGTTTTTT. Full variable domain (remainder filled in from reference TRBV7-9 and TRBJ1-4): DTGVSQNPRHKITKRGQNVTFRCDPISEHNRLYWYRQTLGQGPEFLTYFQNEAQLEKSRLLSDRFSAERPKGSFSTLEIQRTEQGDSAMYLCASSLTPQGEKLFFGSGTQLSVL.

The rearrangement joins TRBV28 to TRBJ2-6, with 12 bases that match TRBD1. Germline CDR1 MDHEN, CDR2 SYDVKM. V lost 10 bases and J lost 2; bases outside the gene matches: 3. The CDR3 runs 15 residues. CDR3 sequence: CATGTGGPGANVLTF. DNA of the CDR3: TGTGCCACCGGGACAGGGGGCCCTGGGGCCAACGTCCTGACTTTC.

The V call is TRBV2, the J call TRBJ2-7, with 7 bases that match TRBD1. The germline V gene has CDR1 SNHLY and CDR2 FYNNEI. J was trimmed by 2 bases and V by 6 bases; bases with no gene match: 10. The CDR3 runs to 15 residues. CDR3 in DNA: TGTGCCAGCAGACTCCGGGACAGCAGGACCTACGAGCAGTACTTC. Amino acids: CASRLRDSRTYEQYF.

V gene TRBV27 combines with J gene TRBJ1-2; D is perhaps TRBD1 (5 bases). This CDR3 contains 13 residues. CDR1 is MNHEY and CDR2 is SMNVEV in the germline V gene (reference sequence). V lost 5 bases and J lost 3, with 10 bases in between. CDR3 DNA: TGTGCCAGCAGTCAAACGACAGACTATGGCTACACCTTC. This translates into CASSQTTDYGYTF.

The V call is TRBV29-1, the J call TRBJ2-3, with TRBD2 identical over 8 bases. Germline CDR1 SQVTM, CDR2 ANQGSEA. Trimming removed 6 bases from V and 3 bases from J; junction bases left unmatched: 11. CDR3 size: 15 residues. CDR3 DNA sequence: TGCAGCGTGGCCTCTCAAGCGGGAGTGACAGATACGCAGTATTTT. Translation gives CSVASQAGVTDTQYF.

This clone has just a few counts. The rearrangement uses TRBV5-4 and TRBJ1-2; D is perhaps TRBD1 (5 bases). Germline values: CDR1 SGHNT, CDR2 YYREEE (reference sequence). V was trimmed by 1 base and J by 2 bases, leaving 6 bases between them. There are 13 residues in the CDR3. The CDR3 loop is CASSLPGNYGYTF. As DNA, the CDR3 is TGTGCCAGCAGCTTGCCAGGGAACTATGGCTACACCTTC.

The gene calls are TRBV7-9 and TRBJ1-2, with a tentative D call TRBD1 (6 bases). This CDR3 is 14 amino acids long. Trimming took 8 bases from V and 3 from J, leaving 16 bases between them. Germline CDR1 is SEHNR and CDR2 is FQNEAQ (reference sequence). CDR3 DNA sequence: TGTGCCAGCGGAAGCAGGGGAAAGGACTATGGCTACACCTTC. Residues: CASGSRGKDYGYTF.

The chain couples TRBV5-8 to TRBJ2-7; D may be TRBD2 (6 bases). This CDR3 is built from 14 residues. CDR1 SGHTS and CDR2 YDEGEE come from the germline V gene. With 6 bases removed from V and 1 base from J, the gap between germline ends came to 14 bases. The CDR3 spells CASINGGGSYEQYF. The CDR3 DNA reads TGTGCCAGCATCAACGGTGGGGGGTCCTACGAGCAGTACTTC.

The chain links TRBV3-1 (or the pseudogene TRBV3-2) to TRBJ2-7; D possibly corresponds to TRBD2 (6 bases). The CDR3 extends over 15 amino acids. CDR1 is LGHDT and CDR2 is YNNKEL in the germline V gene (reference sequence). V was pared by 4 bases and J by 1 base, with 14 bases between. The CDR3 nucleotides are TGTGCCAGCAGCCCGGGGAGGACTCCTTCCTACGAGCAGTACTTC. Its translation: CASSPGRTPSYEQYF.

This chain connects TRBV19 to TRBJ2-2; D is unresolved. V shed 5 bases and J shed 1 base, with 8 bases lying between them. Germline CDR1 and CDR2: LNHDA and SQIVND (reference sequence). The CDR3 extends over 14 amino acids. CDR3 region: CASSADRNTGELFF. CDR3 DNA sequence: TGTGCCAGTAGTGCCGACCGGAACACCGGGGAGCTGTTTTTT.

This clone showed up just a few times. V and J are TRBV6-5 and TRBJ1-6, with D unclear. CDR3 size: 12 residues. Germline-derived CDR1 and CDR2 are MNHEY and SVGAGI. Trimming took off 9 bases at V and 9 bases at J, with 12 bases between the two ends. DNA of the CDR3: TGTGCCAGTCTGGCAGGTAGTTCACCCCTCCACTTT. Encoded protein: CASLAGSSPLHF.

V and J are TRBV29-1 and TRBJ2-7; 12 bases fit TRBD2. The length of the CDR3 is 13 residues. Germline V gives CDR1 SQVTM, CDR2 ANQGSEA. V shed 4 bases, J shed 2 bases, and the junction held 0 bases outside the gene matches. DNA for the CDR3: TGCAGCGTTGGGACTAGCGGGACCTACGAGCAGTACTTC. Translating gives CSVGTSGTYEQYF.

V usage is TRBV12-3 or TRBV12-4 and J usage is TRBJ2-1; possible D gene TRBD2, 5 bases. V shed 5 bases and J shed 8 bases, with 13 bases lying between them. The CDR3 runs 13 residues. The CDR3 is CASSRTLGDEQFF. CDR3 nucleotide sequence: TGTGCCAGCAGTCGCACCTTGGGAGATGAGCAGTTCTTC.

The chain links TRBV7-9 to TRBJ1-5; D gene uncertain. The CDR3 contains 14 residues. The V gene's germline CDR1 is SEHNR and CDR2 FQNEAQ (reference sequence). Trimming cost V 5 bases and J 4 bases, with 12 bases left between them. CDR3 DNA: TGTGCCAGCAGCCCTGGCGCGGGTAATCAGCCCCAGCATTTT. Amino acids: CASSPGAGNQPQHF.

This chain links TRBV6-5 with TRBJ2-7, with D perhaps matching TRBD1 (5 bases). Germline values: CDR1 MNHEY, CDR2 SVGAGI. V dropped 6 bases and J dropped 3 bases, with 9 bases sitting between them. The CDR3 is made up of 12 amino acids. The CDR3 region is CASSMQGYEQYF. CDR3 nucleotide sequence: TGTGCCAGCAGCATGCAGGGCTACGAGCAGTACTTC.

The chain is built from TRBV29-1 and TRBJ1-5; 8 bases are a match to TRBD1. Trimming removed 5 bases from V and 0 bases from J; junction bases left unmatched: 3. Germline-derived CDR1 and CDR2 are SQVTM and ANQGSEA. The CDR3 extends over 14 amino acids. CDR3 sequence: CSVRTGNSNQPQHF. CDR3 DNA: TGCAGCGTTCGGACAGGGAATAGCAATCAGCCCCAGCATTTT. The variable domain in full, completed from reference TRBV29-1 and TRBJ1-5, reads SAVISQKPSRDICQRGTSLTIQCQVDSQVTMMFWYRQQPGQSLTLIATANQGSEATYESGFVIDKFPISRPNLTFSTLTVSNMSPEDSSIYLCSVRTGNSNQPQHFGDGTRLSIL.

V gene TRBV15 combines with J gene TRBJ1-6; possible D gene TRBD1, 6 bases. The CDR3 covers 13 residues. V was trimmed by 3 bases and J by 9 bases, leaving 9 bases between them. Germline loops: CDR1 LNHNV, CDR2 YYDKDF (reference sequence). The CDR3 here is CATSSVRGSPLHF. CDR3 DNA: TGTGCCACCAGCAGCGTCAGGGGTTCACCCCTCCACTTT.

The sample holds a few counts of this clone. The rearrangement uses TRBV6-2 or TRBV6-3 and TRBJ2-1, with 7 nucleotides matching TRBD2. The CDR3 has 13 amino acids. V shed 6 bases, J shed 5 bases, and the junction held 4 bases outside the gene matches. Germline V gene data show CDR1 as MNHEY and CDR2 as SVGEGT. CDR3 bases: TGTGCCAGCAGCCCGGGACTAAACAATGAGCAGTTCTTC. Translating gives CASSPGLNNEQFF.

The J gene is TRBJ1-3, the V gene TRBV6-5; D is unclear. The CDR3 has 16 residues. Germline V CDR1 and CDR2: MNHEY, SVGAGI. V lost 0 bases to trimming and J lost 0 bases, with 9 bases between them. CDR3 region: CASSYSRTSSGNTIYF. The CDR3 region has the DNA TGTGCCAGCAGTTACTCTCGGACCTCCTCTGGAAACACCATATATTTT.

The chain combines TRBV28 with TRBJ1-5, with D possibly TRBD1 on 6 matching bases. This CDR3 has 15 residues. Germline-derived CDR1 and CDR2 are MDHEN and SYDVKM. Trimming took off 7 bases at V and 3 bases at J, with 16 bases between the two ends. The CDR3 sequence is CASTLGGQLNQPQHF. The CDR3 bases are TGTGCCAGCACCCTAGGGGGACAACTCAATCAGCCCCAGCATTTT.

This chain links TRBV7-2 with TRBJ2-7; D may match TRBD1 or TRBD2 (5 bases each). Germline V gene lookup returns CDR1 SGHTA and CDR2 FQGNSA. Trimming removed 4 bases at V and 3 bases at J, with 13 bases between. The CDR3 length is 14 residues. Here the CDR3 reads CASSYPGTYYEQYF. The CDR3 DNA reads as TGTGCCAGCAGCTACCCCGGGACCTACTACGAGCAGTACTTC.